The 2 T cell receptor beta chains below all came from one sample that was sequenced in a study of blood T cell repertoires in COVID-19. Method: immunoSEQ multiplex PCR; TCRdb's copy keeps in-frame clones and lacks some. The data hold about 240,000 clones, with around 88% observed a single time. The sequencing sample was made of PBMCs or T cells enriched from blood (not recorded which). These TCRs come from a woman aged 25-40 years who had recovered from COVID-19.

The rearrangement uses TRBV6-1 and TRBJ1-1; D unresolved. The length of the CDR3 is 16 residues. Looked up from germline, CDR1 is MNHNS and CDR2 is SASEGT. V lost 2 bases and J 3 bases, leaving 16 bases between the germline ends. In nucleotides, the CDR3 is TGTGCCAGCAGTGAAAGCGCCATGGCATCCGACACTGAAGCTTTCTTT. This encodes CASSESAMASDTEAFF.

The chain joins TRBV3-1 (or the pseudogene TRBV3-2) to TRBJ2-3; 12 positions agree with TRBD2. The CDR3 totals 18 residues. Germline V gives CDR1 LGHDT, CDR2 YNNKEL (reference sequence). V dropped 4 bases and J dropped 4; count of bases not matched to a gene: 12. The CDR3 sequence is CASSPCWTSGVSPDTQYF. The CDR3 region has the DNA TGTGCCAGCAGCCCCTGCTGGACTAGCGGGGTGAGCCCAGATACGCAGTATTTT.